The 21 T cell receptor beta chains below all came from one sample that was sequenced in a study of Siglec-9 on CD8 T cells in melanoma. Generated by immunoSEQ multiplex PCR, the TCRdb table keeps only in-frame clones and is missing some. The sample includes about 36,000 clones, about 80% of them seen just once. The sequencing input was Siglec-9- CD8+ T cells sorted from blood. The receptor source for this set is a human donor in good health.

In this sample, this clone turned up once. The V call is TRBV10-3, the J call TRBJ2-6; perhaps TRBD1 as D (5 bases). The CDR3 is 19 residues long. V lost 2 bases and J 0 bases, leaving 17 bases between the germline ends. The V gene's germline CDR1 is ENHRY and CDR2 SYGVKD. CDR3 residues: CAISERTTNAPSGANVLTF. The CDR3 nucleotides are TGTGCCATCAGTGAGAGGACAACCAATGCCCCCTCTGGGGCCAACGTCCTGACTTTC.

The chain combines TRBV19 with TRBJ2-5; tentatively, D is TRBD2 (5 bases). The V end was cut by 7 bases, the J end by 2 bases, with 17 bases between. CDR1 and CDR2 (germline): LNHDA, SQIVND (reference sequence). The CDR3 spans 15 residues. CDR3 amino acids: CASTALLDFQETQYF. The CDR3 DNA sequence: TGTGCCAGTACCGCCTTACTAGATTTTCAAGAGACCCAGTACTTC.

This rearrangement joins TRBV28 to TRBJ2-7; 13 positions agree with TRBD2. The CDR3 runs to 15 residues. The V and J ends lost 6 bases and 2 bases, in that order; junction bases with no gene match: 4. CDR1 MDHEN and CDR2 SYDVKM come from the germline V gene. The CDR3 coding sequence is TGTGCCAGCAGGGGGGGACTAGCGGGACCCTACGAGCAGTACTTC. This gives the protein CASRGGLAGPYEQYF.

The rearrangement uses TRBV25-1 and TRBJ2-7; D is perhaps TRBD1 (5 bases). Trimming took 2 bases from V and 3 from J, leaving 8 bases between them. The CDR3 runs 13 residues. In germline, CDR1 is MGHDK, CDR2 SYGVNS. The CDR3 reads CASSELDSYEQYF. CDR3 in DNA: TGTGCCAGCAGTGAACTCGACAGCTACGAGCAGTACTTC.

The CDR3 here is CASSRESSGDTQYF. In DNA form, the CDR3 reads TGTGCCAGCAGTCGGGAGAGCTCGGGAGATACGCAGTATTTT. V is TRBV27 and J is TRBJ2-3; possibly TRBD2 for D (6 bases). Trimming removed 5 bases from V and 5 bases from J, with 14 bases in between. The germline gives CDR1 MNHEY, CDR2 SMNVEV (reference sequence). The CDR3 has 14 amino acids.

The rearrangement uses TRBV5-4 and TRBJ1-2; possibly TRBD1 for D (5 bases). V was cut by 4 bases and J by 8 bases, with 15 bases left in between. CDR3 length: 13 residues. Germline lookup yields CDR1 SGHNT and CDR2 YYREEE (reference sequence). DNA for the CDR3: TGTGCCAGCAGCGGTCGGGGCCCTAAGGGCTACACCTTC. Translating it yields CASSGRGPKGYTF.

The chain recombines TRBV4-2 with TRBJ2-5; 12 nucleotides align to TRBD1. This CDR3 has 16 amino acids. The V gene's germline CDR1 is LGHNA and CDR2 YNFKEQ. V gave up 4 bases and J gave up 3 bases; unmatched junction bases: 6. The CDR3 coding sequence is TGTGCCAGCAGCCCTAGGGACAGGGGGCTCGAAGAGACCCAGTACTTC. Its translation is CASSPRDRGLEETQYF.

This rearrangement joins TRBV2 to TRBJ2-7; perhaps TRBD2 as D (6 bases). Trimming removed 6 bases from V and 4 bases from J, with 13 bases in between. The CDR3 loop spans 13 amino acids. Germline CDR1 and CDR2: SNHLY and FYNNEI. The CDR3 region is CASRYPEGYEQYF. The CDR3 region has the DNA TGTGCCAGCAGATACCCGGAGGGTTACGAGCAGTACTTC.

This clone was seen only once. The chain is built from TRBV11-2 and TRBJ1-1, with D maybe TRBD1 (5 bases). Germline CDR1 and CDR2: SGHAT and FQNNGV. Trimming removed 3 bases at V and 2 bases at J, with 13 bases between. The CDR3 consists of 15 residues. CDR3: CASSFTQDLNTEAFF. CDR3 nucleotides: TGTGCCAGCAGCTTCACACAGGATCTCAACACTGAAGCTTTCTTT.

V usage is TRBV28 and J usage is TRBJ2-1; 8 nucleotides align to TRBD2. There are 15 residues in the CDR3. V shed 5 bases, J shed 0 bases, and the junction held 3 bases outside the gene matches. The germline V gene has CDR1 MDHEN and CDR2 SYDVKM. The CDR3 DNA is TGTGCCAGCAGTCTCGGGACTAGCTCCTACAATGAGCAGTTCTTC. Amino acid sequence: CASSLGTSSYNEQFF.

The chain recombines TRBV11-2 with TRBJ1-1; perhaps TRBD1 as D (5 bases). The CDR3 totals 16 residues. Germline V gene sequence: CDR1 SGHAT, CDR2 FQNNGV. The V gene lost 5 bases and the J gene lost 2 bases, with 18 bases spanning the gap. CDR3 coding DNA: TGTGCCAGCAGCCCAAAGATGAGGGGACTTAACACTGAAGCTTTCTTT. It translates to CASSPKMRGLNTEAFF.

This chain joins TRBV28 and TRBJ2-1, with a weak D call TRBD2 (5 bases). Trimming shortened V by 4 bases and J by 4 bases, and 14 bases separated the two germline ends. Germline values: CDR1 MDHEN, CDR2 SYDVKM. This CDR3 contains 15 residues. CDR3 DNA sequence: TGTGCCAGCAGTTACGGGATGGTGGAATACAATGAGCAGTTCTTC. Translation gives CASSYGMVEYNEQFF. Full variable domain (missing parts from reference TRBV28 and TRBJ2-1): DVKVTQSSRYLVKRTGEKVFLECVQDMDHENMFWYRQDPGLGLRLIYFSYDVKMKEKGDIPEGYSVSREKKERFSLILESASTNQTSMYLCASSYGMVEYNEQFFGPGTRLTVL.

The chain joins TRBV5-6 to TRBJ1-1; maybe TRBD1 (6 bases). Per germline, CDR1 SGHDT and CDR2 YYEEEE. The CDR3 loop spans 12 amino acids. The V gene lost 0 bases and the J gene lost 10 bases, with 10 bases spanning the gap. For the CDR3, the DNA is TGTGCCAGCAGCTTGGACAGGGATGCAGCTTTCTTT. Translating it yields CASSLDRDAAFF.

V gene TRBV11-2 combines with J gene TRBJ1-5; no reliable D call. Germline V gives CDR1 SGHAT, CDR2 FQNNGV. This CDR3 is 13 amino acids long. Trimming stripped 3 bases from V and 0 bases from J, with 3 bases between. CDR3 region: CASSLYSNQPQHF. CDR3 nucleotide sequence: TGTGCCAGCAGCTTGTATAGCAATCAGCCCCAGCATTTT.

The V and J genes are TRBV7-2 and TRBJ2-7, with D maybe TRBD1 (6 bases). Germline V gene sequence: CDR1 SGHTA, CDR2 FQGNSA. This CDR3 comprises 14 residues. V shed 0 bases and J shed 2 bases, with 8 bases lying between them. CDR3 in DNA: TGTGCCAGCAGCTTAGCGGGGGCTACCTACGAGCAGTACTTC. Translated, it gives CASSLAGATYEQYF. The full variable domain, completed using reference TRBV7-2 and TRBJ2-7, is GAGVSQSPSNKVTEKGKDVELRCDPISGHTALYWYRQSLGQGLEFLIYFQGNSAPDKSGLPSDRFSAERTGGSVSTLTIQRTQQEDSAVYLCASSLAGATYEQYFGPGTRLTVT.

This clone has a single count. V usage is TRBV4-1 and J usage is TRBJ2-5, with D unresolved. V lost 0 bases and J lost 4, with 9 bases in between. The germline V gene encodes CDR1 MGHRA and CDR2 YSYEKL. This CDR3 is built from 14 residues. DNA of the CDR3: TGCGCCAGCAGCCAAGAGGAAGGGTTAGAGACCCAGTACTTC. Encoded protein: CASSQEEGLETQYF.

The CDR3 nucleotides read TGTGCCAGCAGTGTCGACGTTCCCTACGAGCAGTACTTC. Its protein is CASSVDVPYEQYF. V usage is TRBV2 and J usage is TRBJ2-7; D remains ambiguous. From germline, CDR1 is SNHLY and CDR2 FYNNEI. The ends were cut back, 4 bases at V and 2 bases at J, with 9 bases in the middle. The CDR3 length is 13 residues. The full variable domain, in which reference TRBV2 and TRBJ2-7 provide the parts outside the CDR3, is EPEVTQTPSHQVTQMGQEVILRCVPISNHLYFYWYRQILGQKVEFLVSFYNNEISEKSEIFDDQFSVERPDGSNFTLKIRSTKLEDSAMYFCASSVDVPYEQYFGPGTRLTVT.

This chain links TRBV2 with TRBJ2-5, with TRBD1 identical over 10 bases. Germline V gene lookup returns CDR1 SNHLY and CDR2 FYNNEI. The CDR3 runs 16 residues. V dropped 3 bases and J dropped 4; count of bases not matched to a gene: 8. This chain's CDR3 is CASSDTRTGGSETQYF. The CDR3 nucleotides are TGTGCCAGCAGTGATACAAGGACAGGGGGGTCAGAGACCCAGTACTTC.

The CDR3 region is CAWSLGTQGNTIYF. CDR3 sequence (DNA): TGTGCCTGGAGCCTCGGGACTCAGGGAAACACCATATATTTT. The chain links TRBV30 to TRBJ1-3; a weak D match, TRBD1 (5 bases). This CDR3 is built from 14 residues. Germline V gene data show CDR1 as GTSNPN and CDR2 as SVGIG (reference sequence). Trimming shortened V by 3 bases and J by 4 bases, and 13 bases separated the two germline ends.

The rearrangement joins TRBV29-1 to TRBJ2-7; the D is unclear. This CDR3 is built from 13 residues. The germline V and J ends were trimmed by 0 bases and 5 bases, with 11 bases remaining between them. Germline V gene lookup returns CDR1 SQVTM and CDR2 ANQGSEA. The CDR3 bases are TGCAGCGTTGAAGATCCCGGCTTTGACGAGCAGTACTTC. As protein: CSVEDPGFDEQYF.

The count of this clone is one. This sequence joins TRBV10-3 and TRBJ2-3; D unresolved. This CDR3 has 14 residues. CDR1 ENHRY and CDR2 SYGVKD come from the germline V gene. V was shortened by 7 bases and J by 0 bases, with 11 bases between the two germline ends. The CDR3 nucleotides read TGTGCCATCATGACGGACGATAGCACAGATACGCAGTATTTT. As protein: CAIMTDDSTDTQYF.